Listed below are T cell receptor beta chains from one sample, sequenced in a study of technical replicates of blood from several donors. Clones were sequenced by immunoSEQ multiplex PCR, and TCRdb holds only the in-frame ones, with some missing. The repertoire has about 58,000 clones, 91% of them found once; the top ten carry under 5%. The sample taken for sequencing was PBMCs. The receptors stem from a human donor in good health. Some clones in this sample may be carry-over from other donors' samples. The CDR3 runs from the conserved cysteine through the conserved F or W. A D gene is named only where the DNA matches it firmly. Where a row states a size, it is once, few, many or the class of an expanded clone; other rows omit it.

len | d_gene | abundance | j_gene | v_gene | CDR3aa | CDR3nt
11 | - | - | TRBJ1-1 | TRBV20-1 | CSAAGDTEAFF | TGCAGTGCCGCGGGAGACACTGAAGCTTTCTTT
14 | - | - | TRBJ2-5 | TRBV5-4 | CASSLDDGAETQYF | TGTGCCAGCAGCTTGGATGATGGGGCAGAGACCCAGTACTTC
16 | - | once | TRBJ1-6 | TRBV21-1 | CASSRERGQENSPLHF | TGTGCCAGCAGCCGCGAAAGGGGACAGGAAAATTCACCCCTCCACTTT
14 | - | - | TRBJ1-2 | TRBV7-2 | CASSLAPTAGGYTF | TGTGCCAGCAGCTTAGCGCCGACCGCAGGGGGCTACACCTTC
14 | TRBD1 | - | TRBJ2-2 | TRBV7-2 | CASIQGLNTGELFF | TGTGCCAGCATACAGGGGCTGAACACCGGGGAGCTGTTTTTT
15 | - | - | TRBJ1-2 | TRBV7-2 | CASSFGRADQGGYTF | TGTGCCAGCAGCTTTGGAAGAGCCGATCAGGGTGGCTACACCTTC
14 | - | - | TRBJ2-3 | TRBV7-2 | CASSFYIGADTQYF | TGTGCCAGCAGCTTTTATATAGGGGCAGATACGCAGTATTTT
15 | - | - | TRBJ1-3 | TRBV6-5 | CASSYSGGSGNTIYF | TGTGCCAGCAGTTACTCAGGGGGTTCTGGAAACACCATATATTTT
15 | - | - | TRBJ2-5 | TRBV7-9 | CASSFWDFYQETQYF | TGTGCCAGCAGCTTCTGGGACTTCTACCAAGAGACCCAGTACTTC
12 | TRBD1 | - | TRBJ2-5 | TRBV19 | CASSIKTGPPYF | TGTGCCAGTAGTATAAAGACAGGGCCTCCGTACTTC
15 | - | once | TRBJ2-5 | TRBV13 | CASSLGLGGQETQYF | TGTGCCAGCAGCTTAGGCCTCGGCGGCCAAGAGACCCAGTACTTC
15 | - | - | TRBJ1-1 | TRBV29-1 | CSVVGTGGAHTEAFF | TGCAGCGTTGTTGGGACGGGGGGGGCCCACACTGAAGCTTTCTTT
16 | TRBD2 | - | TRBJ2-7 | TRBV6-6 | CASSSGLAGDSYEQYF | TGTGCCAGCAGCTCCGGACTAGCGGGGGACTCCTACGAGCAGTACTTC
17 | - | - | TRBJ2-3 | TRBV15 | CATSREYVRLSTDTQYF | TGTGCCACCAGCAGAGAATATGTGCGACTGAGCACAGATACGCAGTATTTT
13 | - | once | TRBJ1-2 | TRBV7-9 | CATESGVRYGYTF | TGTGCCACCGAATCGGGGGTACGCTATGGCTACACCTTC
16 | - | - | TRBJ2-2 | TRBV4-3 | CASSRHESGNTGELFF | TGCGCCAGCAGCCGCCACGAGTCGGGGAACACCGGGGAGCTGTTTTTT
13 | - | once | TRBJ2-1 | TRBV27 | CASSFSSAPKQFF | TGTGCCAGCAGCTTCTCTAGCGCGCCAAAGCAGTTCTTC
15 | - | - | TRBJ2-3 | TRBV5-6 | CASSFYQGSADTQYF | TGTGCCAGCAGCTTTTATCAGGGGTCCGCAGATACGCAGTATTTT
12 | - | - | TRBJ1-1 | TRBV5-1 | CASSLHGEGAFF | TGCGCCAGCAGCTTGCACGGGGAAGGAGCTTTCTTT
17 | - | - | TRBJ1-1 | TRBV6-4 | CASSDTLIGRKNTEAFF | TGTGCCAGCAGTGACACCCTCATTGGCCGCAAGAACACTGAAGCTTTCTTT